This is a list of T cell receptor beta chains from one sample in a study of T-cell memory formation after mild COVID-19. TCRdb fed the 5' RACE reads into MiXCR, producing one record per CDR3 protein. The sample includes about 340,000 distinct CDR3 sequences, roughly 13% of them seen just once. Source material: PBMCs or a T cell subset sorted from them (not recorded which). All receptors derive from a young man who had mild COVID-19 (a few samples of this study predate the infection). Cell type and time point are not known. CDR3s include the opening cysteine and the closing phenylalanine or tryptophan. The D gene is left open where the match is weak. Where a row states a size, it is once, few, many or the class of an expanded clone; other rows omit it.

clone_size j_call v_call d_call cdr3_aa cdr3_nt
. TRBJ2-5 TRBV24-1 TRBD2 CATSDSGGSETQYF TGTGCCACCAGTGATTCCGGGGGGTCAGAGACCCAGTACTTC
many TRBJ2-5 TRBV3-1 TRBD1 CASSLGQGPQETQYF TGTGCCAGCAGCCTCGGACAGGGGCCCCAAGAGACCCAGTACTTC
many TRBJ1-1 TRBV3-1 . CASSQEGTANTEAFF TGTGCCAGCAGCCAAGAAGGTACAGCCAACACTGAAGCTTTCTTT
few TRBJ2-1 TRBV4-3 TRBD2 CASSQEWRGAYNEQFF TGCGCCAGCAGCCAAGAGTGGCGGGGGGCCTACAATGAGCAGTTCTTC
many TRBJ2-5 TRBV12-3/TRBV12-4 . CASSTIPNQETQYF TGTGCCAGCAGTACCATCCCCAACCAAGAGACCCAGTACTTC
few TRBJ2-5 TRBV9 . CASSATQEETQYF TGTGCCAGCAGCGCGACACAGGAAGAGACCCAGTACTTC
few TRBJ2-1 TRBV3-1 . CASSPVGGSYNEQFF TGTGCCAGCAGCCCGGTGGGGGGCTCCTACAATGAGCAGTTCTTC
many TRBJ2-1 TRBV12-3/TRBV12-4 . CASSFGLPSYNEQFF TGTGCCAGCAGTTTCGGGCTGCCTTCCTACAATGAGCAGTTCTTC
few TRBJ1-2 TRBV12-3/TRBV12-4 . CASSFFRDYGYTF TGTGCCAGCAGTTTCTTCAGAGACTATGGCTACACCTTC
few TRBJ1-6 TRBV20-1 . CSALTQSNSPLHF TGCAGTGCCCTCACACAGAGTAATTCACCCCTCCACTTT
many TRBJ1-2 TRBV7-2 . CASSLARGIGYGYTF TGTGCCAGCAGCCTCGCGCGGGGAATCGGTTATGGCTACACCTTC
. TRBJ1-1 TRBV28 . CASTMDTNTEAFF TGTGCCAGCACCATGGACACGAACACTGAAGCTTTCTTT
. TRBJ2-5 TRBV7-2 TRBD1 CASSARTGRAETQYF TGTGCCAGCAGCGCCCGGACAGGGCGGGCAGAGACCCAGTACTTC
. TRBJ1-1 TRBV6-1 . CASSEVWGNTEAFF TGTGCCAGCAGTGAAGTGTGGGGGAACACTGAAGCTTTCTTT
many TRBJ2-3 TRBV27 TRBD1 CASSPQRQGKDTQYF TGTGCCAGCAGTCCCCAGAGACAGGGTAAAGATACGCAGTATTTT
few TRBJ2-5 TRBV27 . CASSLSLYYQETQYF TGTGCCAGCAGTTTATCCCTTTATTACCAAGAGACCCAGTACTTC
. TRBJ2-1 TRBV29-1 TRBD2 CSVDGGSSYNEQFF TGCAGCGTTGACGGGGGGTCATCCTACAATGAGCAGTTCTTC
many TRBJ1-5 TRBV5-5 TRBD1 CASSLGGQGYQPQHF TGTGCCAGCAGCTTGGGGGGACAGGGGTATCAGCCCCAGCATTTT
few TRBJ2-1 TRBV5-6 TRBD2 CASSSDGRGATYNEQFF TGTGCCAGCAGCTCCGATGGGCGGGGGGCGACCTACAATGAGCAGTTCTTC
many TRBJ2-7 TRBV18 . CASSPSGSEQYF TGTGCCAGCTCACCATCCGGGAGCGAGCAGTACTTC
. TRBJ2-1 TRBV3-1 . CASSQAGDYNEQFF TGTGCCAGCAGCCAAGCCGGGGACTACAATGAGCAGTTCTTC
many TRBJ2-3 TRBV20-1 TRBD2 CSARDIASGDADTQYF TGCAGTGCTAGAGATATAGCTAGCGGGGATGCAGATACGCAGTATTTT
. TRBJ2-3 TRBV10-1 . CASSESMRDTQYF TGCGCCAGCAGTGAGAGTATGCGAGATACGCAGTATTTT
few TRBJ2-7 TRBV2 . CASATVRHEQYF TGTGCCTCAGCGACGGTCAGACACGAGCAGTACTTC
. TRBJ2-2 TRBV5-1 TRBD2 CASRPGTSGTGELFF TGCGCCAGCAGACCCGGGACTAGTGGCACCGGGGAGCTGTTTTTT
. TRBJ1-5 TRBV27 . CASSFIDQPQHF TGTGCCAGCAGTTTTATAGATCAGCCCCAGCATTTT
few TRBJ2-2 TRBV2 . CASSRQYTGELFF TGTGCCAGCAGTAGACAGTACACCGGGGAGCTGTTTTTT
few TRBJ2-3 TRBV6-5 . CASSYGATSTDTQYF TGTGCCAGCAGTTACGGGGCGACTAGCACAGATACGCAGTATTTT
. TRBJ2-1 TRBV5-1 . CASRRPPDNEQFF TGCGCCAGCAGGCGGCCCCCGGACAATGAGCAGTTCTTC
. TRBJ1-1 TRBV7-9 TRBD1 CASSSNDRDWATEAFF TGTGCCAGCAGCTCCAATGACAGGGATTGGGCCACTGAAGCTTTCTTT
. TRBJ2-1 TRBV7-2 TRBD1 CASSLGPTGLNEQFF TGTGCCAGCAGCTTAGGGCCGACAGGGCTCAATGAGCAGTTCTTC
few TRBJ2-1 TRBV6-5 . CASSREGNEQFF TGTGCCAGCAGCCGCGAGGGGAATGAGCAGTTCTTC
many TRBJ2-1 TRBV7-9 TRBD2 CASRVAPRLAGLSYNEQFF TGTGCCAGCAGAGTGGCCCCGCGACTAGCGGGGTTATCCTACAATGAGCAGTTCTTC
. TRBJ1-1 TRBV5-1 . CASSLGQMGTEAFF TGCGCCAGCAGCTTGGGACAGATGGGCACTGAAGCTTTCTTT
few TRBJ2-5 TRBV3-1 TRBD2 CASSQVYGTSVGETQYF TGTGCCAGCAGCCAAGTTTACGGGACTAGCGTCGGGGAGACCCAGTACTTC
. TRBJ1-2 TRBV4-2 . CASSQDNREGYGYTF TGTGCCAGCAGCCAAGATAATAGGGAAGGCTATGGCTACACCTTC
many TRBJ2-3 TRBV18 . CASSPPVRTDTQYF TGTGCCAGCTCACCACCGGTCCGCACAGATACGCAGTATTTT
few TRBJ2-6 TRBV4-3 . CASSQIPTGISGANVLTF TGCGCCAGCAGCCAAATACCCACGGGAATCTCTGGGGCCAACGTCCTGACTTTC
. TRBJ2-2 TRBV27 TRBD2 CASSPRGDGGELFF TGTGCCAGCAGTCCCCGGGGGGATGGCGGGGAGCTGTTTTTT
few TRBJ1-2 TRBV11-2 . CASTLPRDTSNYGYTF TGTGCCAGCACCCTACCCAGGGACACCTCTAACTATGGCTACACCTTC
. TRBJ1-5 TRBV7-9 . CASSSTIREQPQHF TGTGCCAGCAGCTCGACCATCAGGGAACAGCCCCAGCATTTT
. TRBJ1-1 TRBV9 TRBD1 CASSAITGGEAFF TGTGCCAGCAGCGCAATCACAGGGGGTGAAGCTTTCTTT
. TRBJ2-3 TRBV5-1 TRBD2 CASSLRLAGAEDTQYF TGCGCCAGCAGCTTAAGACTAGCGGGGGCAGAAGATACGCAGTATTTT
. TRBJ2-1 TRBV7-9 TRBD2 CASSLVSGLAYNEQFF TGTGCCAGCAGCTTGGTTTCGGGACTAGCGTACAATGAGCAGTTCTTC
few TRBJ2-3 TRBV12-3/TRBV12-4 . CASSFGTTGTDTQYF TGTGCCAGCAGTTTTGGGACCACGGGTACAGATACGCAGTATTTT
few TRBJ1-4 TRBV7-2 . CASSFREGGSEKLFF TGTGCCAGCAGCTTCCGCGAGGGGGGAAGTGAAAAACTGTTTTTT
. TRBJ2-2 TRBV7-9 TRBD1 CASRPGQGAGGELFF TGTGCCAGCAGACCCGGACAGGGGGCCGGCGGGGAGCTGTTTTTT
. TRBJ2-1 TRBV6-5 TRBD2 CASSYSRLAVYNEQFF TGTGCCAGCAGTTACTCGAGGCTAGCGGTCTACAATGAGCAGTTCTTC
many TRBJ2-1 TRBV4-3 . CASSLRTGTDEQFF TGCGCCAGCAGCCTTCGAACAGGGACCGATGAGCAGTTCTTC
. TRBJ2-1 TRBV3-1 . CASSQNLAGFTYNEQFF TGTGCCAGCAGCCAGAACTTAGCAGGCTTTACCTACAATGAGCAGTTCTTC
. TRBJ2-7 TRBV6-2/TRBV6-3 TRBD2 CASSSSGVTEQYF TGTGCCAGCAGTTCTAGCGGGGTCACCGAGCAGTACTTC
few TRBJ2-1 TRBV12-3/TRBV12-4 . CASREEISSYNEQFF TGTGCCAGCAGAGAGGAGATCAGCTCCTACAATGAGCAGTTCTTC
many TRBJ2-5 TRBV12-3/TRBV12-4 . CASSTPGQETQYF TGTGCCAGCAGTACCCCCGGACAAGAGACCCAGTACTTC